The 17 T cell receptor beta chains listed next were all sequenced from one sample in a study of T cell responses to AZD1222 COVID-19 vaccine. The protocol was immunoSEQ multiplex PCR, while the TCRdb copy is restricted to in-frame clones and leaves out a portion. The sample consists of more than 65,000 clones, 86% of them appearing once. The source was peripheral blood, collected on day 0 of AZD1222 vaccination. These receptors came from an adult in good health.

The V call is TRBV5-8, the J call TRBJ1-1, with TRBD1 as a possible D gene (6 bases). V lost 2 bases, J lost 6 bases, and 11 bases lay in between. Germline CDR1 SGHTS, CDR2 YDEGEE. CDR3 length: 13 residues. The CDR3 bases are TGTGCCAGCAGCTTATACAGGGAGTCTGAAGCTTTCTTT. This translates into CASSLYRESEAFF.

The chain is built from TRBV19 and TRBJ2-2; 8 nucleotides align to TRBD1. The junction had 7 bases not matched to a gene; V was cut back by 8 bases and J by 5 bases. The CDR3 has 14 amino acids. Germline values: CDR1 LNHDA, CDR2 SQIVND (reference sequence). This CDR3 is CASRQGARTGELFF. In DNA form, the CDR3 reads TGTGCCAGTCGGCAGGGGGCGCGAACCGGGGAGCTGTTTTTT.

The V call is TRBV3-1 (or the pseudogene TRBV3-2), the J call TRBJ2-1; TRBD2 agrees at 13 bases. The CDR3 is 20 residues long. The trim removed 1 base at V and 0 bases at J, leaving 9 bases unmatched. Germline values: CDR1 LGHDT, CDR2 YNNKEL (reference sequence). The CDR3 region is CASSQGPGLAGVSSYNEQFF. The CDR3 DNA is TGTGCCAGCAGCCAAGGCCCCGGACTAGCGGGAGTGAGCTCCTACAATGAGCAGTTCTTC.

The gene calls are TRBV7-2 and TRBJ1-3; D not resolved. Per germline, CDR1 SGHTA and CDR2 FQGNSA. Trimming pared 1 base from V and 2 bases from J, leaving 9 bases between. The CDR3 runs to 15 residues. The CDR3 loop reads CASSLGLTPGNTIYF. CDR3 nucleotide sequence: TGTGCCAGCAGCTTAGGCCTCACCCCTGGAAACACCATATATTTT. Full variable domain (outside the CDR3, taken from reference TRBV7-2 and TRBJ1-3): GAGVSQSPSNKVTEKGKDVELRCDPISGHTALYWYRQSLGQGLEFLIYFQGNSAPDKSGLPSDRFSAERTGGSVSTLTIQRTQQEDSAVYLCASSLGLTPGNTIYFGEGSWLTVV.

The gene calls are TRBV7-8 and TRBJ1-5; D is unresolved. This CDR3 region has 12 residues. V lost 3 bases and J lost 11, with 11 bases in between. The germline gives CDR1 SGHVS, CDR2 FQNEAQ. The CDR3 loop reads CASSLVTGSQHF. The CDR3 DNA sequence: TGTGCCAGCAGCTTGGTCACCGGGTCCCAGCATTTT.

The chain links TRBV3-1 (or the pseudogene TRBV3-2) to TRBJ2-3; D perhaps matches TRBD2 (6 bases). The germline V gene has CDR1 LGHDT and CDR2 YNNKEL (reference sequence). V shed 1 base and J shed 4 bases, with 18 bases lying between them. This CDR3 is 17 amino acids long. The chain's CDR3 is CASSQGRDAERSDTQYF. The CDR3 bases are TGTGCCAGCAGCCAAGGGAGGGACGCGGAGAGGTCAGATACGCAGTATTTT.

V gene TRBV19 combines with J gene TRBJ1-1; TRBD1 matches 7 bases. CDR3 size: 15 residues. Germline lookup yields CDR1 LNHDA and CDR2 SQIVND (reference sequence). V dropped 5 bases and J dropped 0; count of bases not matched to a gene: 6. CDR3 residues: CASSPPDRLNTEAFF. CDR3 nucleotide sequence: TGTGCCAGTAGTCCCCCGGACAGGTTGAACACTGAAGCTTTCTTT.

V gene TRBV19 combines with J gene TRBJ2-7, with 8 bases matching TRBD1. CDR3 length: 14 amino acids. Losses at the gene ends were 4 bases for V and 6 bases for J; bases not matched to a gene: 8. Looked up from germline, CDR1 is LNHDA and CDR2 is SQIVND (reference sequence). The CDR3 DNA follows: TGTGCCAGTAGTACTTCGACAGGGGTTGCCGAGCAGTACTTC. This gives the protein CASSTSTGVAEQYF.

This clone was seen just once. DNA for the CDR3: TGTGCCAGTAGTATTTTGCCATCGACTCACACTGAAGCTTTCTTT. Encoded protein: CASSILPSTHTEAFF. The chain has TRBV19 and TRBJ1-1; D ambiguous. The CDR3 length is 15 residues. CDR1 and CDR2 from the germline V gene are LNHDA and SQIVND (reference sequence). V was shortened by 3 bases and J by 3 bases, with 14 bases between the two germline ends.

V and J are TRBV5-6 and TRBJ2-2; TRBD1 might be the D (5 bases). CDR1 is SGHDT and CDR2 is YYEEEE in the germline V gene. The V and J ends lost 9 bases and 1 base respectively, with 10 bases between them. The CDR3 loop spans 13 amino acids. CDR3 sequence (DNA): TGTGCCACCAGACAGCTGAACACCGGGGAGCTGTTTTTT. Translating it yields CATRQLNTGELFF.

This chain joins TRBV7-8 and TRBJ1-1; TRBD1 might be the D (5 bases). Trimming shortened V by 4 bases and J by 4 bases, and 10 bases separated the two germline ends. In germline, CDR1 is SGHVS, CDR2 FQNEAQ. This CDR3 contains 13 residues. The CDR3 bases are TGTGCCAGCAGCTCGCCGACAGTCACTGAAGCTTTCTTT. It codes for CASSSPTVTEAFF. Full variable domain (missing parts from reference TRBV7-8 and TRBJ1-1): GAGVSQSPRYKVAKRGQDVALRCDPISGHVSLFWYQQALGQGPEFLTYFQNEAQLDKSGLPSDRFFAERPEGSVSTLKIQRTQQEDSAVYLCASSSPTVTEAFFGQGTRLTVV.

This chain links TRBV18 with TRBJ1-2; tentative D call: TRBD1 (5 bases). Trimming pared 2 bases from V and 14 bases from J, leaving 18 bases between. The CDR3 is made up of 13 amino acids. Germline CDR1 is KGHSH and CDR2 is LQKENI. CDR3 region: CASSPALGVDSTF. CDR3 nucleotides: TGTGCCAGCTCACCAGCGCTGGGGGTCGATTCTACCTTC.

This clone has only a few counts. The rearrangement joins TRBV27 to TRBJ1-2, with a tentative D call TRBD1 (6 bases). V was shortened by 2 bases and J by 8 bases, with 12 bases between the two germline ends. Germline lookup yields CDR1 MNHEY and CDR2 SMNVEV (reference sequence). This CDR3 region has 13 residues. For the CDR3, the DNA is TGTGCCAGCAGTTTAGGAGGGGGGTACGGCTACACCTTC. Translated, it gives CASSLGGGYGYTF.

The genes are TRBV19 and TRBJ2-7; maybe TRBD1 (7 bases). The CDR3 runs to 15 residues. V was pared by 3 bases and J by 3 bases, with 15 bases between. Looked up from germline, CDR1 is LNHDA and CDR2 is SQIVND (reference sequence). CDR3 loop: CASSISAGGIYEQYF. CDR3 in DNA: TGTGCCAGTAGTATTTCGGCAGGGGGGATCTACGAGCAGTACTTC. Filled out from reference TRBV19 and TRBJ2-7, the complete variable domain reads DGGITQSPKYLFRKEGQNVTLSCEQNLNHDAMYWYRQDPGQGLRLIYYSQIVNDFQKGDIAEGYSVSREKKESFPLTVTSAQKNPTAFYLCASSISAGGIYEQYFGPGTRLTVT.

The chain carries TRBV11-1 and TRBJ1-4; tentative D call: TRBD1 (6 bases). V lost 6 bases and J 6 bases, leaving 14 bases between the germline ends. CDR3 size: 14 residues. The V gene's germline CDR1 is SGHAT and CDR2 FQDESV (reference sequence). The chain's CDR3 is CASSISGAHEKLFF. Here the CDR3 DNA reads TGTGCCAGCAGTATCTCGGGGGCGCATGAAAAACTGTTTTTT.

This chain links TRBV4-2 with TRBJ2-7; TRBD2 matches at 10 bases. V was clipped by 0 bases and J by 1 base; unmatched bases: 6. Germline V gene lookup returns CDR1 LGHNA and CDR2 YNFKEQ. The CDR3 runs to 17 residues. The CDR3, as DNA: TGTGCCAGCAGCCAAGAAGTTAGCGGGGGGATTTCCTACGAGCAGTACTTC. It yields the protein CASSQEVSGGISYEQYF.

This sequence joins TRBV28 and TRBJ1-1; D is perhaps TRBD1 (6 bases). There are 15 residues in the CDR3. V lost 3 bases and J 3 bases, leaving 14 bases between the germline ends. Germline loops: CDR1 MDHEN, CDR2 SYDVKM. The CDR3 DNA follows: TGTGCCAGCAGTTTGAGGGACACAGGGTACACTGAAGCTTTCTTT. Translating it yields CASSLRDTGYTEAFF.